The 30 T cell receptor beta chains below all came from one sample that was sequenced in a study of T cell changes during pregnancy in multiple sclerosis. TCRdb's table, derived via immunoSEQ multiplex PCR, lists solely in-frame clones and lacks some. The sample includes 50,000 to 65,000 clones, around 97% of them seen just once. The specimen comprised CD8+ T cells from peripheral blood mononuclear cells, sampled after pregnancy. These TCRs come from a female donor with multiple sclerosis, enrolled in a pregnancy study.

The chain uses TRBV27 and TRBJ2-7, with 7 bases matching TRBD1. CDR3 size: 14 residues. V shed 6 bases and J 5 bases; nucleotides not matched to a gene: 10. Germline-derived CDR1 and CDR2 are MNHEY and SMNVEV (reference sequence). Here the CDR3 DNA reads TGTGCCAGCAGGGGTTGGACAGGAGGCAACGAGCAGTACTTC. Translating it yields CASRGWTGGNEQYF.

The chain has TRBV27 and TRBJ2-7; D call uncertain. Germline V gene data show CDR1 as MNHEY and CDR2 as SMNVEV (reference sequence). Trimming took off 0 bases at V and 0 bases at J, with 3 bases between the two ends. This CDR3 has 13 amino acids. In nucleotides, the CDR3 is TGTGCCAGCAGTTTATCGGCCTCCTACGAGCAGTACTTC. Its protein product is CASSLSASYEQYF.

This CDR3 reads CASSPGGINYGYTF. The DNA for the CDR3 is TGTGCCAGCTCACCTGGGGGGATTAACTATGGCTACACCTTC. This chain links TRBV18 with TRBJ1-2; a possible D gene is TRBD1 (5 bases). The length of the CDR3 is 14 residues. With 3 bases removed from V and 1 base from J, the gap between germline ends came to 9 bases. Germline CDR1 reads KGHSH; CDR2 reads LQKENI.

The chain couples TRBV2 to TRBJ1-5; 8 nucleotides align to TRBD1. The trim removed 3 bases at V and 6 bases at J, leaving 4 bases unmatched. Germline CDR1 reads SNHLY; CDR2 reads FYNNEI. This CDR3 spans 14 amino acids. CDR3 protein: CASSETGEGQPQHF. DNA for the CDR3: TGTGCCAGCAGTGAGACAGGGGAGGGTCAGCCCCAGCATTTT.

The J gene is TRBJ2-7, the V gene TRBV5-4; 10 bases line up with TRBD1. CDR1 and CDR2 from the germline V gene are SGHNT and YYREEE (reference sequence). This CDR3 has 14 amino acids. V gave up 0 bases and J gave up 6 bases; unmatched junction bases: 3. The CDR3 sequence: CASSLAGTGAEQYF. The CDR3 region has the DNA TGTGCCAGCAGCTTGGCCGGGACAGGGGCCGAGCAGTACTTC.

In its sample, this clone was seen once. The gene calls are TRBV13 and TRBJ1-4, with 10 bases matching TRBD1. CDR3 size: 17 residues. From germline, CDR1 is PRHDT and CDR2 FYEKMQ (reference sequence). The junction had 8 bases not matched to a gene; V was cut back by 2 bases and J by 5 bases. CDR3 residues: CASSLSPEGQGNEKLFF. The CDR3, as DNA: TGTGCCAGCAGCTTATCTCCCGAGGGACAGGGGAATGAAAAACTGTTTTTT. Full variable domain (outside the CDR3, taken from reference TRBV13 and TRBJ1-4): AAGVIQSPRHLIKEKRETATLKCYPIPRHDTVYWYQQGPGQDPQFLISFYEKMQSDKGSIPDRFSAQQFSDYHSELNMSSLELGDSALYFCASSLSPEGQGNEKLFFGSGTQLSVL.

DNA of the CDR3: TGCGCCAGCAGCCAAGATATCTCTAACCAGGGGGGCTACACCTTC. Its protein product is CASSQDISNQGGYTF. This sequence joins TRBV4-3 and TRBJ1-2; TRBD1 is a possible D gene (6 bases). CDR3 length: 15 amino acids. The germline gives CDR1 LGHNA, CDR2 YSLEER. The V gene lost 0 bases and the J gene lost 8 bases, with 16 bases spanning the gap.

J is TRBJ1-2 and V is TRBV27; D might be TRBD1 (6 bases). The germline V gene has CDR1 MNHEY and CDR2 SMNVEV (reference sequence). The CDR3 is made up of 15 amino acids. V gave up 8 bases and J gave up 3 bases, with 19 bases separating them. CDR3 sequence: CASRRAGEFYYGYTF. The CDR3 DNA reads as TGTGCCAGCCGGCGGGCAGGGGAGTTTTACTATGGCTACACCTTC.

The rearrangement links TRBV7-6 to TRBJ2-3; tentative D call: TRBD2 (6 bases). Germline CDR1 and CDR2: SGHVS and FNYEAQ. This CDR3 comprises 15 residues. V was trimmed by 0 bases and J by 1 base, leaving 8 bases between them. The CDR3 DNA reads TGTGCCAGCAGCTTAGCGACGGGGGGCACAGATACGCAGTATTTT. Translation: CASSLATGGTDTQYF.

This sequence joins TRBV5-4 and TRBJ2-5; TRBD2 might be the D (6 bases). The V end lost 3 bases, the J end lost 4 bases, and 10 bases lay between the germline ends. The CDR3 length is 13 residues. CDR1 and CDR2 (germline): SGHNT, YYREEE (reference sequence). CDR3: CASSSRELETQYF. For the CDR3, the DNA is TGTGCCAGCAGCTCCCGGGAGTTAGAGACCCAGTACTTC.

This chain uses TRBV10-2 with TRBJ2-1, with 7 bases aligning to TRBD1. The germline gives CDR1 WSHSY, CDR2 SAAADI. CDR3 length: 14 residues. V lost 2 bases and J lost 8; bases outside the gene matches: 6. Here the CDR3 DNA reads TGCGCCAGCAGTGAGACGGGACAGATACATGAGCAGTTCTTC. Encoded protein: CASSETGQIHEQFF.

This clone has only one observation. The chain employs TRBV4-3 and TRBJ2-7; 10 bases line up with TRBD2. The junction had 8 bases not matched to a gene; V was cut back by 2 bases and J by 7 bases. Germline V gene sequence: CDR1 LGHNA, CDR2 YSLEER. The CDR3 has 15 amino acids. CDR3 protein: CASSQIAGGNNEQYF. Here the CDR3 DNA reads TGCGCCAGCAGCCAAATAGCGGGAGGAAATAATGAGCAGTACTTC.

Here the CDR3 reads CASSYPRDRVFTGELFF. The DNA for the CDR3 is TGTGCCAGCAGTTACCCGCGGGACAGGGTGTTCACCGGGGAGCTGTTTTTT. This chain connects TRBV28 to TRBJ2-2; 9 positions match TRBD1. There are 17 residues in the CDR3. V dropped 4 bases and J dropped 4; count of bases not matched to a gene: 10. Germline CDR1 and CDR2: MDHEN and SYDVKM.

CDR3 protein: CASSWRQGRPYEQYF. In nucleotides, the CDR3 is TGCGCCAGCAGCTGGCGACAGGGGAGGCCCTACGAGCAGTACTTC. V usage is TRBV5-1 and J usage is TRBJ2-7, with 8 bases fitting TRBD1. The CDR3 is 15 amino acids. J lost 2 bases, V lost 3 bases, and 7 bases had no gene match. Looked up from germline, CDR1 is SGHRS and CDR2 is YFSETQ.

The J gene is TRBJ1-2, the V gene TRBV27; D unclear. The CDR3 contains 12 residues. With 10 bases removed from V and 7 bases from J, the gap between germline ends came to 16 bases. CDR1 MNHEY and CDR2 SMNVEV come from the germline V gene (reference sequence). The CDR3 loop reads CATLRGGLGYTF. The CDR3 bases are TGTGCCACCCTCCGCGGAGGCCTTGGCTACACCTTC.

This clone was recorded once. The chain carries TRBV5-1 and TRBJ1-3; TRBD1 might be the D (6 bases). Germline assignment: CDR1 SGHRS and CDR2 YFSETQ. This CDR3 region has 15 residues. V dropped 0 bases and J dropped 0 bases, with 7 bases sitting between them. This CDR3 reads CASSLGDNSGNTIYF. The CDR3 nucleotides read TGCGCCAGCAGCTTGGGGGACAACTCTGGAAACACCATATATTTT.

The chain has TRBV18 and TRBJ1-1; 9 bases agree with TRBD1. The CDR3 spans 13 residues. J was trimmed by 4 bases and V by 9 bases; bases with no gene match: 6. Germline lookup yields CDR1 KGHSH and CDR2 LQKENI. This chain's CDR3 is CASTETGGTEAFF. DNA of the CDR3: TGTGCCAGTACCGAGACAGGGGGCACTGAAGCTTTCTTT.

V usage is TRBV13 and J usage is TRBJ1-2; TRBD1 matches 7 bases. Germline assignment: CDR1 PRHDT and CDR2 FYEKMQ (reference sequence). The CDR3 has 15 amino acids. V lost 5 bases to trimming and J lost 2 bases; unmatched junction nucleotides: 8. Here the CDR3 DNA reads TGTGCCAGCAGCCGAGAGGGGGCAGGGAACTATGGCTACACCTTC. It encodes CASSREGAGNYGYTF.

The gene calls are TRBV11-2 and TRBJ2-1, with D perhaps TRBD2 (6 bases). This CDR3 is built from 11 residues. CDR1 and CDR2 from the germline V gene are SGHAT and FQNNGV. Trimming shortened V by 5 bases and J by 9 bases, and 8 bases separated the two germline ends. The CDR3 is CASSRLGEQFF. The CDR3 nucleotides are TGTGCCAGCAGCAGACTAGGTGAGCAGTTCTTC.

CDR3 DNA sequence: TGTGCCAGTAGTATACTGGGACAGGGCTACGAGCAGTACTTC. The encoded protein is CASSILGQGYEQYF. The rearrangement joins TRBV19 to TRBJ2-7; TRBD1 aligns across 9 bases. The germline V gene has CDR1 LNHDA and CDR2 SQIVND (reference sequence). With V trimmed by 2 bases and J by 3 bases, 2 bases remained unmatched. The CDR3 covers 14 residues.

The chain recombines TRBV27 with TRBJ2-7, with 7 nucleotides matching TRBD2. V dropped 0 bases and J dropped 3; count of bases not matched to a gene: 5. Germline-derived CDR1 and CDR2 are MNHEY and SMNVEV (reference sequence). The CDR3 extends over 15 amino acids. The CDR3: CASSLSVGTIYEQYF. Written as DNA, the CDR3 is TGTGCCAGCAGTTTATCGGTTGGGACTATCTACGAGCAGTACTTC.

The V gene is TRBV5-4, the J gene TRBJ2-5; 12 bases are a match to TRBD2. This CDR3 spans 17 amino acids. The germline CDR1 and CDR2 sequences are SGHNT and YYREEE (reference sequence). Trimming took 3 bases from V and 1 from J; bases not matched to a gene: 7. The CDR3 here is CASSSPTSGGIQETQYF. DNA for the CDR3: TGTGCCAGCAGCTCTCCTACTAGCGGGGGGATCCAAGAGACCCAGTACTTC.

The chain recombines TRBV11-2 with TRBJ2-2; D not resolved. Trimming shortened V by 0 bases and J by 3 bases, and 5 bases separated the two germline ends. The CDR3 contains 14 residues. Germline V gives CDR1 SGHAT, CDR2 FQNNGV. The CDR3 sequence is CASSLDPYTGELFF. As DNA, the CDR3 is TGTGCCAGCAGCTTAGACCCTTACACCGGGGAGCTGTTTTTT.

The rearrangement joins TRBV15 to TRBJ2-7; maybe TRBD1 (7 bases). V gave up 0 bases and J gave up 3 bases, with 12 bases separating them. The CDR3 spans 15 residues. Germline CDR1 and CDR2: LNHNV and YYDKDF (reference sequence). The CDR3 DNA reads as TGTGCCACCAGCAGAGATCGCGGGACAGACTACGAGCAGTACTTC. The encoded protein is CATSRDRGTDYEQYF.

The rearrangement links TRBV11-2 to TRBJ2-1, with 7 nucleotides matching TRBD2. CDR3 length: 13 residues. V trimming: 5 bases; J trimming: 9 bases; junction bases outside the gene matches: 7. Per germline, CDR1 SGHAT and CDR2 FQNNGV. The CDR3, as DNA: TGTGCCAGCAGCCAATTAGCGGGTGTTGAGCAGTTCTTC. Encoded protein: CASSQLAGVEQFF.

The CDR3 sequence is CASSDSGSSLYEQYF. The CDR3 nucleotides are TGTGCCAGCAGCGATAGCGGGAGCTCACTCTACGAGCAGTACTTC. This sequence joins TRBV5-4 and TRBJ2-7, with TRBD2 matching 9 bases. The CDR3 runs to 15 residues. Germline loops: CDR1 SGHNT, CDR2 YYREEE (reference sequence). V trimming: 4 bases; J trimming: 3 bases; junction bases outside the gene matches: 8.

The V call is TRBV9, the J call TRBJ1-2; 9 bases are shared with TRBD1. The length of the CDR3 is 15 residues. The trim removed 4 bases at V and 7 bases at J, leaving 11 bases unmatched. Germline CDR1 is SGDLS and CDR2 is YYNGEE. The CDR3 protein is CASSTRTGVEVGYTF. CDR3 nucleotide sequence: TGTGCCAGCAGCACCCGGACAGGGGTGGAAGTTGGCTACACCTTC.

V gene TRBV4-1 combines with J gene TRBJ2-7; 10 bases align to TRBD1. Per the germline V gene, CDR1 is MGHRA and CDR2 is YSYEKL. V shed 2 bases and J 2 bases; nucleotides not matched to a gene: 9. CDR3 length equals 17 residues. Here the CDR3 DNA reads TGCGCCAGCAGCCAAATATTTCCGGGACAGGGGACCTACGAGCAGTACTTC. Amino acid sequence: CASSQIFPGQGTYEQYF.

The gene calls are TRBV28 and TRBJ2-1, with D perhaps TRBD2 (5 bases). V gave up 4 bases and J gave up 8 bases, with 12 bases separating them. This CDR3 is 13 amino acids long. Germline V gives CDR1 MDHEN, CDR2 SYDVKM. The CDR3: CASSYSQEDEQFF. The CDR3 DNA reads as TGTGCCAGCAGTTACTCCCAGGAGGATGAGCAGTTCTTC.

This clone was counted once. The V call is TRBV28, the J call TRBJ1-1; maybe TRBD1 (5 bases). Germline-derived CDR1 and CDR2 are MDHEN and SYDVKM. Trimming shortened V by 3 bases and J by 0 bases, and 17 bases separated the two germline ends. This CDR3 has 17 amino acids. For the CDR3, the DNA is TGTGCCAGCAGTTTTCGACAGCTCCAATTCATGAACACTGAAGCTTTCTTT. Protein: CASSFRQLQFMNTEAFF.